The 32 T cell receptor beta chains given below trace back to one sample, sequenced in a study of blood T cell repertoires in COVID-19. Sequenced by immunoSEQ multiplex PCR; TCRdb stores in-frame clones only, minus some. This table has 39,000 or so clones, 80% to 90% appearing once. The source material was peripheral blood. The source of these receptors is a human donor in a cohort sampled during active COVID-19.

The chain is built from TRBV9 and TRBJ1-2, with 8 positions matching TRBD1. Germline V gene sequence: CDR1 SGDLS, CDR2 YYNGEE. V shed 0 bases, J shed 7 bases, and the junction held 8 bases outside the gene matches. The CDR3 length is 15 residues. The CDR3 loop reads CASSVDGRGRSGYTF. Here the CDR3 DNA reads TGTGCCAGCAGCGTAGATGGCAGGGGGCGAAGTGGCTACACCTTC.

This CDR3 reads CASSSRENSNYEQYF. DNA for the CDR3: TGTGCCAGCAGCAGCCGGGAAAACAGTAACTACGAGCAGTACTTC. The chain recombines TRBV5-4 with TRBJ2-7, with D perhaps TRBD2 (5 bases). In germline, CDR1 is SGHNT, CDR2 YYREEE (reference sequence). The V end was cut by 4 bases, the J end by 3 bases, with 17 bases between. CDR3 length equals 15 residues. The variable domain in full, completed from reference TRBV5-4 and TRBJ2-7, reads ETGVTQSPTHLIKTRGQQVTLRCSSQSGHNTVSWYQQALGQGPQFIFQYYREEENGRGNFPPRFSGLQFPNYSSELNVNALELDDSALYLCASSSRENSNYEQYFGPGTRLTVT.

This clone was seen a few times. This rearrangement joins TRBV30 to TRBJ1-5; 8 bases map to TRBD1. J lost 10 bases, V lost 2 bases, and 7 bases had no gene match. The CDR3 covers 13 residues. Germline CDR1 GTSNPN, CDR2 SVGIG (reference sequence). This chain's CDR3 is CAWSSGRGQPQHF. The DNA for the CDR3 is TGTGCCTGGAGTTCGGGCAGGGGGCAACCCCAGCATTTT.

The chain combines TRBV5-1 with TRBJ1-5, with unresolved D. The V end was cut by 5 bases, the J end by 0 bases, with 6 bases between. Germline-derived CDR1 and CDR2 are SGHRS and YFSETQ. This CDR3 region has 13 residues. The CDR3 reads CASSVISNQPQHF. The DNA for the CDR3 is TGCGCCAGCAGTGTCATTAGCAATCAGCCCCAGCATTTT.

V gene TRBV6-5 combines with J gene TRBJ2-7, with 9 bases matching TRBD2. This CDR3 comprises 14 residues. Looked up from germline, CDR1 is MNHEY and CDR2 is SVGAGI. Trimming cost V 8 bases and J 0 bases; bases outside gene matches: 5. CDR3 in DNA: TGTGCCAGCGAAGCGACTAGCGGCTCCTACGAGCAGTACTTC. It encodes CASEATSGSYEQYF.

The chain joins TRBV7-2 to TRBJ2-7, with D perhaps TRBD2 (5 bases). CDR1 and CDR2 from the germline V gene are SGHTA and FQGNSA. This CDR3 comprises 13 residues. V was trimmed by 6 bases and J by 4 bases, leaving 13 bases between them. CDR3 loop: CASSGAVRYEQYF. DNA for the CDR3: TGTGCCAGCAGTGGAGCGGTTCGATACGAGCAGTACTTC.

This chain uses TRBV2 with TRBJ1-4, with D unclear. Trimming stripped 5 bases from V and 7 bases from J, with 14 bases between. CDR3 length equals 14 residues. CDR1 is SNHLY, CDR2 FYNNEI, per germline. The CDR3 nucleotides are TGTGCCAGCAGTCTCCAGGACTATACTGAAAAACTGTTTTTT. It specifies CASSLQDYTEKLFF.

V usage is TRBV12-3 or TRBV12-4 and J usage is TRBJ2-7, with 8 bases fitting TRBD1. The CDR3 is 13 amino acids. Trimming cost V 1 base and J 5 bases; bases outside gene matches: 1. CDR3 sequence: CASSLDRGDEQYF. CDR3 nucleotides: TGTGCCAGCAGTTTAGACAGGGGGGACGAGCAGTACTTC.

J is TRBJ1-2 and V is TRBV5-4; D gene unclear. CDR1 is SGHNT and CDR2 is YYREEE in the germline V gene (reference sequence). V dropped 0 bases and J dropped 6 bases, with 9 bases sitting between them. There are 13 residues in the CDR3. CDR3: CASSLDGIDGYTF. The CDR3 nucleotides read TGTGCCAGCAGCTTGGACGGGATCGATGGCTACACCTTC.

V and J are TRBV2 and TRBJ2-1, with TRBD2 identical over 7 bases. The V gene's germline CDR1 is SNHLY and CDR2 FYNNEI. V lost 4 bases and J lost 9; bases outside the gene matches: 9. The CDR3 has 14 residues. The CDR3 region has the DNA TGTGCCAGCAGTGCTCAGCGGGGAAGTCGTGAGCAGTTCTTC. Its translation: CASSAQRGSREQFF.

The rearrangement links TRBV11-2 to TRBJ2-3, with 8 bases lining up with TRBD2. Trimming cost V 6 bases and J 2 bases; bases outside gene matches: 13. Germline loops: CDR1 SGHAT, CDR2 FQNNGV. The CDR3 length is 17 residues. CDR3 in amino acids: CASSDTSSGGPTDTQYF. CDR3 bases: TGTGCCAGCAGTGATACCTCCAGCGGGGGCCCCACAGATACGCAGTATTTT.

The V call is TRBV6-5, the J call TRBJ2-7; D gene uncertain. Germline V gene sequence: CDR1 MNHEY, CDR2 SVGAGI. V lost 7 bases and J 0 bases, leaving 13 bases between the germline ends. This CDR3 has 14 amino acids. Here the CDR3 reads CASNPTPSSYEQYF. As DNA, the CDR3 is TGTGCCAGCAACCCGACACCGAGCTCCTACGAGCAGTACTTC.

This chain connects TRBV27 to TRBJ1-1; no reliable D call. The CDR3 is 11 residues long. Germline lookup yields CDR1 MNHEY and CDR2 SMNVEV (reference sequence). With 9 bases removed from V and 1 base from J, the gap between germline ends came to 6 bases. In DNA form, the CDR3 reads TGTGCCAGTGCGGGGAACACTGAAGCTTTCTTT. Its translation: CASAGNTEAFF.

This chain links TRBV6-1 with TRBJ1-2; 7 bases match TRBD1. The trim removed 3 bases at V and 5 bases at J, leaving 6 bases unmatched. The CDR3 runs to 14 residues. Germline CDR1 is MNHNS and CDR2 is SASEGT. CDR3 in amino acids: CASSDYQGVYGYTF. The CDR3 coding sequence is TGTGCCAGCAGTGATTATCAGGGGGTGTATGGCTACACCTTC.

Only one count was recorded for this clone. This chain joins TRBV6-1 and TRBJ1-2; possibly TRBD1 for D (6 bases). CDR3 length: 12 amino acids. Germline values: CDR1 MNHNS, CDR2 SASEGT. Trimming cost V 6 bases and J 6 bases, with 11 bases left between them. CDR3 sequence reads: CASSTTGNGYTF. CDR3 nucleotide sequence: TGTGCCAGCAGCACGACAGGAAATGGCTACACCTTC.

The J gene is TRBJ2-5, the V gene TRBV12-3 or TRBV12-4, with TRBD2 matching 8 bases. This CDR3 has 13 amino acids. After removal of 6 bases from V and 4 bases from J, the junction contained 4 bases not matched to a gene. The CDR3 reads CASRIGGGETQYF. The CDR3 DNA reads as TGTGCCAGCAGAATCGGGGGGGGAGAGACCCAGTACTTC.

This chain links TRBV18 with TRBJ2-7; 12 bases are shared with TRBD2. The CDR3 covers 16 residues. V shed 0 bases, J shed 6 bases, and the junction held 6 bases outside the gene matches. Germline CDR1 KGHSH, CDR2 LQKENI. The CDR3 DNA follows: TGTGCCAGCTCACCACCCTCTAGGACTAGCGGGATCGAGCAGTACTTC. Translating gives CASSPPSRTSGIEQYF.

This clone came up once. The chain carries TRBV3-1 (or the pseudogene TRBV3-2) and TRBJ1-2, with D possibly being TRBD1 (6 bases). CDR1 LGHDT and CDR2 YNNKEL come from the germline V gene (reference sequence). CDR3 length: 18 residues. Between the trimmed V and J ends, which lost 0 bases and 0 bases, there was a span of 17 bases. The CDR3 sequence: CASSQDRGLVDPNYGYTF. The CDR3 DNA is TGTGCCAGCAGCCAAGATAGGGGGTTAGTTGACCCTAACTATGGCTACACCTTC.

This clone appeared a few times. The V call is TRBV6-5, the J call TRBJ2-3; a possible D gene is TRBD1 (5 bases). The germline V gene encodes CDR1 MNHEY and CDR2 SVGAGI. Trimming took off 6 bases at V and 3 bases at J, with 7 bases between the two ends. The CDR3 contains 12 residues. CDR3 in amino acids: CASRGVTDTQYF. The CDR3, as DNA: TGTGCCAGCAGAGGGGTAACAGATACGCAGTATTTT.

CDR3 amino acids: CAWSQDRGGGYTF. The CDR3 bases are TGTGCCTGGAGTCAGGACAGGGGGGGCGGCTACACCTTC. The chain combines TRBV30 with TRBJ1-2, with 10 bases identical to TRBD1. CDR3 length: 13 residues. J gave up 8 bases and V 2 bases, and 5 bases lay outside the gene matches. Germline V gene lookup returns CDR1 GTSNPN and CDR2 SVGIG (reference sequence).

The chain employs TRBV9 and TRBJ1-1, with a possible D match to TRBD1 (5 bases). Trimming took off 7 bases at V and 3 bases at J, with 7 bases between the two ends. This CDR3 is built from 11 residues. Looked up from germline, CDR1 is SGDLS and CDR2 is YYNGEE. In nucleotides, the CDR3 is TGTGCCAGCCGGGGGGACACTGAAGCTTTCTTT. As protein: CASRGDTEAFF.

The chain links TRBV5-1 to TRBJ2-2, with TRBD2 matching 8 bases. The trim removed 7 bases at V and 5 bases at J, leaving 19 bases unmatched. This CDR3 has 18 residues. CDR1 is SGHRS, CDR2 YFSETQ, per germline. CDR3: CASQAGGPAGEWTGELFF. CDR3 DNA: TGCGCCAGCCAGGCCGGGGGACCAGCGGGAGAATGGACCGGGGAGCTGTTTTTT. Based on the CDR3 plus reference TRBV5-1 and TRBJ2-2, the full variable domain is KAGVTQTPRYLIKTRGQQVTLSCSPISGHRSVSWYQQTPGQGLQFLFEYFSETQRNKGNFPGRFSGRQFSNSRSEMNVSTLELGDSALYLCASQAGGPAGEWTGELFFGEGSRLTVL.

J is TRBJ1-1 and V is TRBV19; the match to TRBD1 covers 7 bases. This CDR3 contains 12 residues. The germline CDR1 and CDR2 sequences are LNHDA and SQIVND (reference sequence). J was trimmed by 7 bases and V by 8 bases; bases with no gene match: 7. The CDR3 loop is CASGHRTGEAFF. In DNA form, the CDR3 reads TGTGCCAGTGGCCACAGGACAGGTGAAGCTTTCTTT.

CDR3 sequence reads: CASSPPGQGPSYEQYF. Written as DNA, the CDR3 is TGTGCCAGCAGCCCCCCGGGACAGGGGCCCTCCTACGAGCAGTACTTC. The chain carries TRBV7-9 and TRBJ2-7; TRBD1 matches at 10 bases. Germline V CDR1 and CDR2: SEHNR, FQNEAQ (reference sequence). V was clipped by 5 bases and J by 0 bases; unmatched bases: 7. The CDR3 extends over 16 amino acids.

As DNA, the CDR3 is TGTGCCTGTAGGAGCTACAAAGAGACCCAGTACTTC. Amino acid sequence: CACRSYKETQYF. J is TRBJ2-5 and V is TRBV3-1 (or the pseudogene TRBV3-2); D is undetermined. The length of the CDR3 is 12 residues. The germline V gene has CDR1 LGHDT and CDR2 YNNKEL (reference sequence). V gave up 11 bases and J gave up 3 bases, with 13 bases separating them.

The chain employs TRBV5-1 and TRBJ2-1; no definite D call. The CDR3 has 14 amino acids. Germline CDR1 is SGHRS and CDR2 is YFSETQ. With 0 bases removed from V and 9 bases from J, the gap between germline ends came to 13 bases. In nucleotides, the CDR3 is TGCGCCAGCAGCTTGGGACTTACCTTAACTGAGCAGTTCTTC. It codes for CASSLGLTLTEQFF.

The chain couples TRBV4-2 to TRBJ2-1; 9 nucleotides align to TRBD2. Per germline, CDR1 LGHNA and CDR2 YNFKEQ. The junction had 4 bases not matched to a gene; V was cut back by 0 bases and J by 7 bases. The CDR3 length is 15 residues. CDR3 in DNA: TGTGCCAGCAGCCAAGATAGCGGGAGTTGGAATGAGCAGTTCTTC. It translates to CASSQDSGSWNEQFF.

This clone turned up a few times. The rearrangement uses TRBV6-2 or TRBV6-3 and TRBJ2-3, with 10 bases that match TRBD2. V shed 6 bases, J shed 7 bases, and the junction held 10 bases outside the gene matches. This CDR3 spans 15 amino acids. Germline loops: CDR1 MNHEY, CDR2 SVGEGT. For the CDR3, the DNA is TGTGCCAGCAGCGCTACTAGCGGGGATATTAATACGCAGTATTTT. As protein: CASSATSGDINTQYF.

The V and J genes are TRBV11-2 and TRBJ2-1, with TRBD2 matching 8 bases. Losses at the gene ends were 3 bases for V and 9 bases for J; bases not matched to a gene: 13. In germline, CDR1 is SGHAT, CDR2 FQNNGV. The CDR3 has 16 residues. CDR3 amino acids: CASSFGRGNGGGEQFF. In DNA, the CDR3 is TGTGCCAGCAGCTTCGGGCGGGGGAACGGGGGGGGTGAGCAGTTCTTC. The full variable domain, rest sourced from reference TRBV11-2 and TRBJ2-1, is EAGVAQSPRYKIIEKRQSVAFWCNPISGHATLYWYQQILGQGPKLLIQFQNNGVVDDSQLPKDRFSAERLKGVDSTLKIQPAKLEDSAVYLCASSFGRGNGGGEQFFGPGTRLTVL.

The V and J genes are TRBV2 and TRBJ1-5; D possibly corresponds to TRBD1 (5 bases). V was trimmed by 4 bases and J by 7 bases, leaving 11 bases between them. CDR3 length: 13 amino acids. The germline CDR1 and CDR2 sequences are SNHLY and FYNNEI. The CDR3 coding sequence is TGTGCCAGCAGTGGCGACAGTCGGCAGCCCCAGCATTTT. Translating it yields CASSGDSRQPQHF.

CDR3 DNA sequence: TGCAGCGTTGACGGGGGAGCTAGCGGGAGGTTCGGCAATGAGCAGTTCTTC. Translating it yields CSVDGGASGRFGNEQFF. The chain combines TRBV29-1 with TRBJ2-1; 11 nucleotides align to TRBD2. Trimming removed 3 bases from V and 6 bases from J; junction bases left unmatched: 13. The CDR3 runs to 17 residues. CDR1 and CDR2 (germline): SQVTM, ANQGSEA.

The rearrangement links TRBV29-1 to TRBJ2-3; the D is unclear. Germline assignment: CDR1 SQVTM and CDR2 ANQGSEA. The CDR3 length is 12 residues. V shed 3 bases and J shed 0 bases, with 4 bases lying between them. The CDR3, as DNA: TGCAGCGTTGACCCGAGCACAGATACGCAGTATTTT. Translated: CSVDPSTDTQYF.